Listed below are T cell receptor beta chains from one sample, sequenced in a study of T cells in Graves' hyperthyroidism and ophthalmopathy. TCRdb re-derived calls from the multiplex PCR reads in MiXCR, one entry per CDR3 protein. The repertoire has about 500,000 distinct CDR3 sequences, approximately 16% of them found once; the top ten carry more than 15%. Sequencing input: blood. The receptors originated from a woman aged 18-35 years with Graves' hyperthyroidism. Both conserved end residues are part of each CDR3. A D gene is named only where the DNA matches it firmly. The size entry is marked missing in some rows and otherwise reads once, few, many or a size class.

>few|TRBJ2-7|TRBV3-2|.
TGTGCCAGCAGCCAAGATCCTAACAAGTCCCGCTTC
CASSQDPNKSRF
>.|TRBJ2-1|TRBV28|TRBD2
TGTGCCAGCAGTTCGCGTACCGGGACTAGGTCCTACAATGAGCAGTTCTTC
CASSSRTGTRSYNEQFF
>.|TRBJ2-1|TRBV9|.
TGTGCCAGCAGCGTAGGCTTTGGCGGTGAGCAGTTCTTC
CASSVGFGGEQFF
>many|TRBJ2-7|TRBV2|TRBD2
TGTGCCAGCAGTGGCCTTAGCGGGAGGTCCTACGAGCAGTACTTC
CASSGLSGRSYEQYF
>few|TRBJ2-7|TRBV7-7|.
TGTGCTAGCAGCTTACAGCAGGGTCAGGCCTACGAGCAGTACTTC
CASSLQQGQAYEQYF
>many|TRBJ2-7|TRBV6-1|TRBD1
TGTGCCAGCAGTTACAGGAGGACAGGAAGCTCCTACGAGCAGTACTTC
CASSYRRTGSSYEQYF
>few|TRBJ2-1|TRBV29-1|TRBD1
TGCAGCGCAGACAGGGCGAATGAGCAGTTCTTC
CSADRANEQFF
>.|TRBJ2-7|TRBV7-9|.
TGTGCCTACGTAGCTGAAAGGGGCTTCGCCTACGAGCAGTACTTC
CAYVAERGFAYEQYF
>many|TRBJ2-1|TRBV20-1|.
TGCAGTGCTGTACCAGCTTATAGACGGGAGTTCGATGAGCAGTTCTTC
CSAVPAYRREFDEQFF
>.|TRBJ2-5|TRBV6-2/TRBV6-3|.
TGTGCCAGCGGCCCCGGGACAATAAAGGAGACCCAGTACTTC
CASGPGTIKETQYF
>many|TRBJ2-7|TRBV20-1|TRBD1
TGCAGTGCTAGAAGAATGGTCGGACAGGAGAATAACTACGAGCAGTACTTC
CSARRMVGQENNYEQYF
>.|TRBJ2-3|TRBV20-1|.
TGCAGTGCTAGAGGTTTAGAGGGAACAGATACGCAGTATTTT
CSARGLEGTDTQYF
>many|TRBJ2-1|TRBV6-1|TRBD2
TGTGCCAGCAGTACCACAGCGGGACCCTACAATGAGCAGTTCTTC
CASSTTAGPYNEQFF
>.|TRBJ1-4|TRBV6-5|TRBD1
TGTGCCAGCAGTTTATTGGGGACAGGAGCAGGAACTAATGAAAAACTGTTTTTT
CASSLLGTGAGTNEKLFF
>few|TRBJ2-6|TRBV3-1|.
TGTGCCAGCAGCCAAGCTGGGGGTTATGGGGCCAACGTCCTGACTTTC
CASSQAGGYGANVLTF
>.|TRBJ2-7|TRBV10-2|.
TGCGCCAGCAGGAATCCGGGGGATCTGTTCTACGAGCAGTACTTC
CASRNPGDLFYEQYF
>few|TRBJ2-2|TRBV6-4|.
TGTGCCAGCAGTGAATCGGACACCGGGGAGCTGTTTTTT
CASSESDTGELFF
>.|TRBJ1-5|TRBV18|.
TGTGCCAGCTCACCTAGGTCCACACTGGAGCCCCAGCATTTT
CASSPRSTLEPQHF
>few|TRBJ1-5|TRBV15|.
TGTGCCACCAGCAGAAGCGGACGCAATCAGCCCCAGCATTTT
CATSRSGRNQPQHF
>few|TRBJ2-3|TRBV10-3|.
TGTGCCGTCGCCGTAGGACGCCACACAAATACGCAGTATTTT
CAVAVGRHTNTQYF
>few|TRBJ2-3|TRBV7-6|.
TGTGCCAGCAGCTCAAGCCGGGACTTCACAGATACGCAGTATTTT
CASSSSRDFTDTQYF
>many|TRBJ2-4|TRBV11-2|.
TGTGCCAGCAGCTTAAAGGGGAACATTCAGTACTTC
CASSLKGNIQYF
>many|TRBJ1-3|TRBV12-5|.
TGTGCTAGTGGCCCCAGGGCATCGGACACCATATATTTT
CASGPRASDTIYF
>.|TRBJ2-3|TRBV20-1|TRBD2
TGCAGTACTAGCGAGTCGGGCACAGATACGCAGTATTTT
CSTSESGTDTQYF
>.|TRBJ1-1|TRBV7-9|.
TGTGCCAGCAGCGTCCCAGGGTTCGCTGAAGCTTTCTTT
CASSVPGFAEAFF
>.|TRBJ1-1|TRBV5-1|.
TGCGCCAGCAGCTTGAAACAGCACACTGAAGCTTTCTTT
CASSLKQHTEAFF
>few|TRBJ2-1|TRBV3-1|TRBD2
TGTGCCAGCAGCCAGGCGGGACTAGCGGCAAATGAGCAGTTCTTC
CASSQAGLAANEQFF
>many|TRBJ2-7|TRBV7-2|.
TGTGCCAGCAGCTTTGGACCATTCGACTACGAGCAGTACTTC
CASSFGPFDYEQYF
>.|TRBJ1-2|TRBV10-3|.
TGTGCCAGGCCCAGGATTATCTATGGCTACACCTTC
CARPRIIYGYTF
>few|TRBJ2-3|TRBV11-2|.
TGTGCCAGCAGCTTAGGCGGCGGGGGCAGCACAGATACGCAGTATTTT
CASSLGGGGSTDTQYF
>few|TRBJ2-7|TRBV19|TRBD2
TGTGCCAGTAGTGTCAAGGGACTAGCGGGAGGGGTCGCTTACGAGCAGTACTTC
CASSVKGLAGGVAYEQYF